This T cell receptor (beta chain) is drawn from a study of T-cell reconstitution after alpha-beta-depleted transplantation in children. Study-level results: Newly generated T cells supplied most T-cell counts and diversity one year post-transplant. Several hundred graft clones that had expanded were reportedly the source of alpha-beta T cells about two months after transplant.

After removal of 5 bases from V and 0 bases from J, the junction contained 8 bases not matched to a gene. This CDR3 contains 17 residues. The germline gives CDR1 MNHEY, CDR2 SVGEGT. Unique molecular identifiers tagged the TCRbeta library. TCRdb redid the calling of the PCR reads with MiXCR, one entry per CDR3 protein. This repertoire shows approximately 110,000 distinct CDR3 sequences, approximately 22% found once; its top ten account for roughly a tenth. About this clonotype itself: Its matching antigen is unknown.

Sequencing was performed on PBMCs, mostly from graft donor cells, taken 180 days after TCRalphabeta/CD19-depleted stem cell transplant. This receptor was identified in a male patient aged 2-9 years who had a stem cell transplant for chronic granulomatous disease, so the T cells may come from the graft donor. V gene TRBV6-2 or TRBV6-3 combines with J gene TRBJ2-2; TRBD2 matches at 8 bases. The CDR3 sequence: CASSDHSGAPNTGELFF. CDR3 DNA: TGTGCCAGCAGTGACCATAGCGGGGCGCCGAACACCGGGGAGCTGTTTTTT.